This T cell receptor (beta chain) was documented in a study of cytomegalovirus exposure and HLA in healthy donors. V lost 2 bases and J 4 bases, leaving 6 bases between the germline ends. The CDR3 sequence is 13 residues long. Germline lookup yields CDR1 MNHEY and CDR2 SVGAGI. Primers included in the PCR were 60 Vbeta and 13 Jbeta primers. TCRdb's copy holds only in-frame clones and misses some; the assay was immunoSEQ multiplex PCR. This repertoire shows some 98,000 clones, about 80% found once; its top ten account for around 9.9%. The origin of this receptor is a man between 18 and 35 years old in good health and CMV-seropositive. V gene TRBV6-5 combines with J gene TRBJ2-1; D may be TRBD2 (6 bases). Sequencing input: PBMCs. The CDR3 spells CASSYGTYNEQFF. In DNA, the CDR3 is TGTGCCAGCAGTTACGGGACTTACAATGAGCAGTTCTTC.